Detailed here is one T cell receptor (beta chain). This entry comes from a study of OX40 agonist ivuxolimab in advanced cancers. Clones were read by immunoSEQ multiplex PCR, and TCRdb kept only the in-frame ones, dropping some. The sample records tens of thousands of clones, 82% being singletons. Trimming pared 4 bases from V and 0 bases from J, leaving 16 bases between. The CDR3 consists of 16 residues. Germline lookup yields CDR1 SGHTA and CDR2 FQGNSA. The chain is built from TRBV7-2 and TRBJ2-7; D is possibly TRBD1 (5 bases). Sequenced here: CD4+ or CD8+ T cells sorted from blood, sampled in a trial of the OX40 agonist ivuxolimab. This receptor was obtained from an adult with an advanced solid tumor such as melanoma, head and neck, liver or kidney cancer. CDR3 in amino acids: CASSSAPTVSSYEQYF. As DNA, the CDR3 is TGTGCCAGCAGCTCCGCCCCGACAGTGAGCTCCTACGAGCAGTACTTC.